Shown below are 10 T cell receptor beta chains from a single sample sequenced in a study of blood T cell repertoires in COVID-19. The table came from immunoSEQ multiplex PCR; TCRdb's copy has only in-frame clones and leaves some out. The sample carries a few hundred thousand clones, approximately 86% recorded once. Sequences were obtained from peripheral blood. These receptors came from a man younger than 40 with active or convalescent COVID-19.

This clone was counted once. This rearrangement joins TRBV9 to TRBJ1-6; possibly TRBD1 for D (5 bases). The CDR3 has 15 residues. In germline, CDR1 is SGDLS, CDR2 YYNGEE. Trimming cost V 4 bases and J 10 bases, with 18 bases left between them. The CDR3 spells CASSRKGSGDSPLHF. CDR3 bases: TGTGCCAGCAGCCGGAAGGGGTCCGGCGACTCACCCCTCCACTTT. Full variable domain (remainder filled in from reference TRBV9 and TRBJ1-6): DSGVTQTPKHLITATGQRVTLRCSPRSGDLSVYWYQQSLDQGLQFLIQYYNGEERAKGNILERFSAQQFPDLHSELNLSSLELGDSALYFCASSRKGSGDSPLHFGNGTRLTVT.

CDR3 coding DNA: TGCGCCAGCAGCTTGGTTAGTGTAAATGGCTACACCTTC. Its translation is CASSLVSVNGYTF. The chain combines TRBV5-1 with TRBJ1-2; D gene uncertain. V was shortened by 0 bases and J by 6 bases, with 9 bases between the two germline ends. CDR1 SGHRS and CDR2 YFSETQ come from the germline V gene. The CDR3 consists of 13 residues.

This chain joins TRBV7-6 and TRBJ2-5; 10 nucleotides align to TRBD1. Losses at the gene ends were 6 bases for V and 1 base for J; bases not matched to a gene: 5. In germline, CDR1 is SGHVS, CDR2 FNYEAQ. The CDR3 has 15 amino acids. CDR3 nucleotide sequence: TGTGCCAGCAGTTCGGACAGGGGGACCCAAGAGACCCAGTACTTC. Residues: CASSSDRGTQETQYF.

The chain carries TRBV6-5 and TRBJ2-3; no reliable D call. V lost 5 bases and J lost 1, with 10 bases in between. CDR1 and CDR2 (germline): MNHEY, SVGAGI. The CDR3 consists of 14 residues. For the CDR3, the DNA is TGTGCCAGCAGTACCCTAGTGGGCACAGATACGCAGTATTTT. Encoded protein: CASSTLVGTDTQYF.

The chain has TRBV19 and TRBJ1-2; 8 nucleotides align to TRBD1. The CDR3 consists of 14 residues. CDR1 and CDR2 (germline): LNHDA, SQIVND (reference sequence). V dropped 3 bases and J dropped 7; count of bases not matched to a gene: 7. The CDR3 here is CASSMDREQGGYTF. In DNA, the CDR3 is TGTGCCAGTAGTATGGACAGGGAACAAGGTGGCTACACCTTC.

The gene calls are TRBV6-2 or TRBV6-3 and TRBJ1-5; 9 bases fit TRBD1. The trim removed 6 bases at V and 7 bases at J, leaving 22 bases unmatched. The CDR3 contains 19 residues. The germline CDR1 and CDR2 sequences are MNHEY and SVGEGT. CDR3: CASSSTRLRDREVRQPQHF. In DNA form, the CDR3 reads TGTGCCAGCAGCTCAACCAGACTCCGGGACAGGGAAGTTAGGCAGCCCCAGCATTTT.

The chain combines TRBV12-3 or TRBV12-4 with TRBJ2-1; D is unclear. CDR3 length: 11 residues. V was clipped by 8 bases and J by 6 bases, with 8 bases between them. CDR3 coding DNA: TGTGCCAGCGGAGTATTCAATGAGCAGTTCTTC. Its translation is CASGVFNEQFF.

The chain carries TRBV12-3 or TRBV12-4 and TRBJ1-4, with 7 bases identical to TRBD1. This CDR3 is 13 amino acids long. Unmatched junction bases numbered 4, after V lost 5 bases and J lost 7 bases. The CDR3 region has the DNA TGTGCCAGCAGTCGACAGGGCGGTGAAAAACTGTTTTTT. Translated, it gives CASSRQGGEKLFF.

The chain carries TRBV10-3 and TRBJ1-1; 8 bases are a match to TRBD1. The trim removed 0 bases at V and 6 bases at J, leaving 6 bases unmatched. The germline CDR1 and CDR2 sequences are ENHRY and SYGVKD. The CDR3 loop spans 15 amino acids. The CDR3 spells CAISESGTGGAEAFF. CDR3 in DNA: TGTGCCATCAGTGAGTCCGGGACAGGCGGGGCTGAAGCTTTCTTT.

The chain combines TRBV7-2 with TRBJ2-3; 7 bases align to TRBD2. CDR1 and CDR2 from the germline V gene are SGHTA and FQGNSA. J was trimmed by 3 bases and V by 11 bases; bases with no gene match: 8. This CDR3 has 13 amino acids. The CDR3 sequence: CAGGGTGTDTQYF. The CDR3 DNA sequence: TGTGCCGGGGGGGGAACGGGTACAGATACGCAGTATTTT.